The 19 T cell receptor beta chains presented below share a single source sample, sequenced in a study of Ad26.COV2.S vaccination and SARS-CoV-2 variants. Some clones are missing from TCRdb's copy, which holds only in-frame ones; the method was immunoSEQ multiplex PCR. The sample holds about 350,000 clones, 80% to 90% seen once. Described treatment: 19 received Ad26.COV2.S at low or high dose, single or two shots; five or six received placebo; per-sample allocation not given. Material that was analyzed had been drawn on day 63 after the first vaccine or placebo injection. The sample here was peripheral blood, taken in a trial of Ad26.COV2.S vaccine versus placebo. These receptor sequences come from a person between 18 and 65 years old who received the Ad26.COV2.S COVID-19 vaccine or a placebo.

This chain links TRBV3-1 (or the pseudogene TRBV3-2) with TRBJ2-1; D may be TRBD2 (6 bases). The germline V gene encodes CDR1 LGHDT and CDR2 YNNKEL (reference sequence). This CDR3 is built from 16 residues. The V and J ends lost 0 bases and 3 bases respectively, with 12 bases between them. CDR3 loop: CASSQDGGSGYNEQFF. The CDR3 nucleotides read TGTGCCAGCAGCCAAGATGGCGGTAGCGGCTACAATGAGCAGTTCTTC.

V gene TRBV12-3 or TRBV12-4 combines with J gene TRBJ1-1; D is undetermined. This CDR3 is built from 13 residues. The V and J ends lost 5 bases and 3 bases respectively, with 10 bases between them. CDR3 sequence: CASSRRRYTEAFF. For the CDR3, the DNA is TGTGCCAGCAGTCGACGACGGTACACTGAAGCTTTCTTT.

This clone showed up just once. The chain has TRBV15 and TRBJ1-4, with TRBD1 matching over 8 bases. V lost 1 base and J lost 5; bases outside the gene matches: 3. From germline, CDR1 is LNHNV and CDR2 YYDKDF (reference sequence). This CDR3 spans 15 amino acids. CDR3 residues: CATSRVRQGNEKLFF. In nucleotides, the CDR3 is TGTGCCACCAGCAGAGTGAGACAGGGGAATGAAAAACTGTTTTTT.

This clone was seen only once. The chain has TRBV5-8 and TRBJ2-1, with 10 bases identical to TRBD2. CDR3 length: 15 amino acids. Germline V gene lookup returns CDR1 SGHTS and CDR2 YDEGEE. V was pared by 2 bases and J by 8 bases, with 7 bases of the junction left unmatched. Here the CDR3 reads CASSFSSSGSYEQFF. The CDR3 DNA follows: TGTGCCAGCAGCTTCAGCTCTAGCGGGAGCTATGAGCAGTTCTTC.

The rearrangement joins TRBV5-1 to TRBJ2-3, with 16 bases lining up with TRBD2. This CDR3 is built from 17 residues. The germline gives CDR1 SGHRS, CDR2 YFSETQ. With 4 bases clipped from V and 4 bases from J, the junction kept 6 bases outside the gene matches. The CDR3 region has the DNA TGCGCCAGCAGCCCGGGACTAGCGGGGGGGCTAGCAGATACGCAGTATTTT. Protein: CASSPGLAGGLADTQYF.

The chain has TRBV7-2 and TRBJ2-5; TRBD1 matches at 7 bases. J lost 1 base, V lost 4 bases, and 6 bases had no gene match. CDR1 is SGHTA and CDR2 is FQGNSA in the germline V gene. The CDR3 loop spans 15 amino acids. The CDR3 region is CASSWDSGPQETQYF. DNA for the CDR3: TGTGCCAGCAGCTGGGACAGCGGTCCCCAAGAGACCCAGTACTTC.

V usage is TRBV18 and J usage is TRBJ2-6; TRBD2 might be the D (5 bases). Looked up from germline, CDR1 is KGHSH and CDR2 is LQKENI. V was clipped by 4 bases and J by 1 base, with 5 bases between them. The CDR3 has 14 amino acids. This chain's CDR3 is CASSRESGANVLTF. CDR3 DNA: TGTGCCAGCTCACGGGAGTCTGGGGCCAACGTCCTGACTTTC.

This chain links TRBV29-1 with TRBJ2-5; D possibly corresponds to TRBD2 (6 bases). With 1 base removed from V and 5 bases from J, the gap between germline ends came to 14 bases. CDR1 and CDR2 (germline): SQVTM, ANQGSEA. This CDR3 comprises 14 residues. The CDR3 is CSVEGRGYEETQYF. The DNA of the CDR3 is TGCAGCGTTGAAGGGCGGGGCTACGAGGAGACCCAGTACTTC.

This chain connects TRBV5-4 to TRBJ2-7; 8 bases align to TRBD1. The germline V gene encodes CDR1 SGHNT and CDR2 YYREEE (reference sequence). The CDR3 has 13 amino acids. Trimming cost V 3 bases and J 3 bases; bases outside gene matches: 2. This chain's CDR3 is CASSSGQDYEQYF. CDR3 DNA sequence: TGTGCCAGCAGCTCGGGACAGGACTACGAGCAGTACTTC.

This rearrangement joins TRBV6-5 to TRBJ1-4; TRBD1 aligns across 7 bases. The CDR3 is 14 amino acids. V trimming: 4 bases; J trimming: 2 bases; junction bases outside the gene matches: 1. The germline V gene encodes CDR1 MNHEY and CDR2 SVGAGI. As DNA, the CDR3 is TGTGCCAGCAGTTCACAGGGGACTAATGAAAAACTGTTTTTT. Translating gives CASSSQGTNEKLFF.

Of note for this clone: Other DNA sequences in the same sample also yield this CDR3. This chain uses TRBV6-5 with TRBJ1-5; no clear D. Trimming took off 2 bases at V and 3 bases at J, with 5 bases between the two ends. The CDR3 sequence is 13 residues long. Germline lookup yields CDR1 MNHEY and CDR2 SVGAGI. CDR3 nucleotides: TGTGCCAGCAGTTACCGGGACAATCAGCCCCAGCATTTT. It translates to CASSYRDNQPQHF.

The chain has TRBV7-9 and TRBJ2-5, with D unclear. The germline V gene encodes CDR1 SEHNR and CDR2 FQNEAQ (reference sequence). This CDR3 comprises 12 residues. Trimming removed 5 bases at V and 4 bases at J, with 8 bases between. The CDR3 reads CASSVVGETQYF. The DNA for the CDR3 is TGTGCCAGCAGCGTGGTGGGAGAGACCCAGTACTTC.

The chain carries TRBV30 and TRBJ1-1, with D maybe TRBD1 (5 bases). The CDR3 runs to 13 residues. Per the germline V gene, CDR1 is GTSNPN and CDR2 is SVGIG (reference sequence). The V end lost 5 bases, the J end lost 0 bases, and 10 bases lay between the germline ends. DNA of the CDR3: TGTGCCTGGGCGCGGACATTGAACACTGAAGCTTTCTTT. Translation gives CAWARTLNTEAFF.

The chain uses TRBV5-5 and TRBJ2-4, with a tentative D call TRBD2 (6 bases). The CDR3 has 15 residues. Trimming took 3 bases from V and 3 from J, leaving 13 bases between them. Germline V lookup: CDR1 SGHKS, CDR2 YYEKEE (reference sequence). CDR3 sequence reads: CASSSPWRGKNIQYF. The CDR3 region has the DNA TGTGCCAGCAGCTCCCCCTGGAGGGGCAAAAACATTCAGTACTTC.

The rearrangement links TRBV6-2 or TRBV6-3 to TRBJ1-1; D gene uncertain. CDR1 is MNHEY, CDR2 SVGEGT, per germline. V lost 5 bases and J lost 0, with 7 bases in between. The CDR3 has 13 amino acids. CDR3 bases: TGTGCCAGCAGTCCCGACATGAACACTGAAGCTTTCTTT. Amino acid sequence: CASSPDMNTEAFF.

The rearrangement uses TRBV15 and TRBJ2-2; no firm D call. The V gene lost 4 bases and the J gene lost 1 base, with 10 bases spanning the gap. Germline-derived CDR1 and CDR2 are LNHNV and YYDKDF (reference sequence). This CDR3 is built from 15 residues. CDR3 sequence (DNA): TGTGCCACCAGCAAGACAACGGTGAACACCGGGGAGCTGTTTTTT. This encodes CATSKTTVNTGELFF. Full variable domain (missing parts from reference TRBV15 and TRBJ2-2): DAMVIQNPRYQVTQFGKPVTLSCSQTLNHNVMYWYQQKSSQAPKLLFHYYDKDFNNEADTPDNFQSRRPNTSFCFLDIRSPGLGDTAMYLCATSKTTVNTGELFFGEGSRLTVL.

The chain combines TRBV3-1 (or the pseudogene TRBV3-2) with TRBJ2-7; tentative D call: TRBD2 (5 bases). This CDR3 contains 15 residues. V lost 4 bases and J lost 0, with 13 bases in between. CDR1 LGHDT and CDR2 YNNKEL come from the germline V gene (reference sequence). The CDR3 protein is CASSRDRGISYEQYF. The CDR3 DNA reads as TGTGCCAGCAGCCGTGACCGGGGAATCTCCTACGAGCAGTACTTC.

The chain links TRBV3-1 (or the pseudogene TRBV3-2) to TRBJ1-2; no firm D call. Between the trimmed V and J ends, which lost 0 bases and 4 bases, there was a span of 6 bases. Germline assignment: CDR1 LGHDT and CDR2 YNNKEL (reference sequence). The CDR3 is made up of 13 amino acids. CDR3 loop: CASSQDHSYGYTF. The CDR3 DNA sequence: TGTGCCAGCAGCCAAGATCACAGCTATGGCTACACCTTC.

The chain has TRBV5-1 and TRBJ2-5, with 7 bases that match TRBD1. Looked up from germline, CDR1 is SGHRS and CDR2 is YFSETQ. This CDR3 comprises 15 residues. V was clipped by 4 bases and J by 3 bases; unmatched bases: 9. The CDR3 is CASSAYSGTEETQYF. The CDR3 nucleotides are TGCGCCAGCAGCGCGTACTCCGGGACAGAAGAGACCCAGTACTTC.